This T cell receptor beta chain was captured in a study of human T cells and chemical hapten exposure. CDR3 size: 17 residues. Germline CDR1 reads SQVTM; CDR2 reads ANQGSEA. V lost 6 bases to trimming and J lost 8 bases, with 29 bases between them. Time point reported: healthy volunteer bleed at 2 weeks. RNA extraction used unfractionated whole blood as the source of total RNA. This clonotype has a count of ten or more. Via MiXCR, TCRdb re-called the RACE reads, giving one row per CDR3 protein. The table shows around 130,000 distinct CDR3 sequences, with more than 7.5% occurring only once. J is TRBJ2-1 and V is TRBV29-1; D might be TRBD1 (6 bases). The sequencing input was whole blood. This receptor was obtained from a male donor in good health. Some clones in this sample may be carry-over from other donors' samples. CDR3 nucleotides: TGCAGCGTGGCCCGTGGGGACAACCGGCCTATTCGGGATGAGCAGTTCTTC. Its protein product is CSVARGDNRPIRDEQFF.